This entry lists 23 T cell receptor beta chains sequenced from one sample in a study of metastatic and nonmetastatic thyroid tumors. TCRdb re-called the PCR reads with MiXCR. The sample holds about 19,000 clones, about a quarter seen once. Treatment of any kind had been given to no patient before thyroid surgery. Sequencing was carried out using tumor tissue. The receptor set was obtained from a female donor with papillary thyroid cancer or a benign thyroid nodule (not recorded which). Some clones in this sample may be carry-over from other donors' samples.

The CDR3 nucleotides read TGTGCCAGCAGCTCGTCTATGGCGGATACGCAGTATTTT. It codes for CASSSSMADTQYF. The chain employs TRBV7-2 and TRBJ2-3, with D uncertain. The CDR3 extends over 13 amino acids. Germline lookup yields CDR1 SGHTA and CDR2 FQGNSA. The V and J ends lost 4 bases and 6 bases respectively, with 11 bases between them.

The chain carries TRBV30 and TRBJ1-1; 9 bases align to TRBD1. J was trimmed by 5 bases and V by 1 base; bases with no gene match: 2. The CDR3 spans 13 residues. The V gene's germline CDR1 is GTSNPN and CDR2 SVGIG (reference sequence). The CDR3 DNA reads as TGTGCCTGGAGTGGCGACAGGGGGACTGAAGCTTTCTTT. It specifies CAWSGDRGTEAFF.

There are a few counts of this clone. This may stem from a read error, because a much larger clone lies one nucleotide away. V gene TRBV18 combines with J gene TRBJ2-2; D call uncertain. CDR3 length equals 18 residues. Germline values: CDR1 KGHSH, CDR2 LQKENI. V was clipped by 0 bases and J by 2 bases, with 16 bases between them. For the CDR3, the DNA is TGTGCCAGCTCACCACCCCTCCGACCTAACCATAACACCGGGGAGCTGTTTTTT. This codes for CASSPPLRPNHNTGELFF.

By share, this clone counts as medium-sized. The chain links TRBV6-2 or TRBV6-3 to TRBJ2-7; TRBD2 aligns across 7 bases. The CDR3 consists of 16 residues. V dropped 6 bases and J dropped 0; count of bases not matched to a gene: 11. Germline CDR1 is MNHEY and CDR2 is SVGEGT. CDR3 sequence reads: CASSNSVLARSYEQYF. CDR3 nucleotides: TGTGCCAGCAGCAATTCCGTACTAGCGCGCTCCTACGAGCAGTACTTC.

The chain has TRBV6-1 and TRBJ1-1; D uncertain. V dropped 7 bases and J dropped 5 bases, with 14 bases sitting between them. This CDR3 is built from 13 residues. Germline assignment: CDR1 MNHNS and CDR2 SASEGT. The CDR3 protein is CASTRSLGTEAFF. As DNA, the CDR3 is TGTGCCAGCACCCGATCGCTGGGTACTGAAGCTTTCTTT.

V usage is TRBV2 and J usage is TRBJ2-1, with 8 bases that match TRBD1. Germline CDR1 and CDR2: SNHLY and FYNNEI. The CDR3 has 15 amino acids. The J segment lost 3 bases and the V segment lost 4 bases, leaving 5 bases of the junction unmatched. The CDR3 sequence: CASSAGGALYNEQFF. CDR3 in DNA: TGTGCCAGCAGTGCAGGGGGCGCCCTCTACAATGAGCAGTTCTTC. The variable domain in full, with the rest retrieved from reference TRBV2 and TRBJ2-1, is EPEVTQTPSHQVTQMGQEVILRCVPISNHLYFYWYRQILGQKVEFLVSFYNNEISEKSEIFDDQFSVERPDGSNFTLKIRSTKLEDSAMYFCASSAGGALYNEQFFGPGTRLTVL.

About this clone: Germline and junction disagree at one end, which may indicate a read error. The chain couples TRBV20-1 to TRBJ2-7; 9 nucleotides line up with TRBD2. Germline V gene lookup returns CDR1 DFQATT and CDR2 SNEGSKA (reference sequence). The CDR3 runs to 15 residues. CDR3 nucleotide sequence: TGCAGTGCTCTCCATAGCGGGAGAGGGACCTACAAGCAGTACTTC. It encodes CSALHSGRGTYKQYF.

In this sample, this clone turned up many times. J is TRBJ1-5 and V is TRBV7-2; no reliable D call. The germline V and J ends were trimmed by 1 base and 9 bases, with 10 bases remaining between them. CDR3 size: 13 residues. CDR1 and CDR2 from the germline V gene are SGHTA and FQGNSA. Here the CDR3 DNA reads TGTGCCAGCAGCTTAGAGGCCCAACGGCCCCAGCATTTT. This gives the protein CASSLEAQRPQHF.

A note on this clone: A junction boundary mismatches the germline segment, possibly from a read error. The chain couples TRBV19 to TRBJ1-5; D not resolved. This CDR3 is 13 amino acids long. Germline V gives CDR1 LNHDA, CDR2 SQIVND (reference sequence). The CDR3 sequence is CAIRVRSSQPQHF. The CDR3 DNA is TGTGCCATTAGGGTACGGAGCAGTCAGCCCCAGCATTTT.

The rearrangement uses TRBV30 and TRBJ2-1; D not certain. The CDR3 has 10 residues. Germline V gene data show CDR1 as GTSNPN and CDR2 as SVGIG (reference sequence). Trimming removed 0 bases from V and 7 bases from J, with 1 base in between. In DNA, the CDR3 is TGTGCCTGGAGTGTAAATGAGCAGTTCTTC. Encoded protein: CAWSVNEQFF.

This chain uses TRBV20-1 with TRBJ1-2; possible D gene TRBD1, 5 bases. The germline gives CDR1 DFQATT, CDR2 SNEGSKA (reference sequence). CDR3 length equals 15 residues. V was cut by 4 bases and J by 9 bases, with 24 bases left in between. CDR3 nucleotide sequence: TGCAGTGCTAAGGACATGGTAATGGAATTGGATTGCTACACCTTC. Protein: CSAKDMVMELDCYTF.

This clone occurred many times. The V gene is TRBV6-1, the J gene TRBJ2-3; D gene ambiguous. The CDR3 has 15 amino acids. Germline V gives CDR1 MNHNS, CDR2 SASEGT. V lost 6 bases and J lost 5, with 18 bases in between. This chain's CDR3 is CASSRTFTSRDTQYF. CDR3 sequence (DNA): TGTGCCAGCAGCCGGACCTTTACCTCACGAGATACGCAGTATTTT.

As DNA, the CDR3 is TGTGCCAGCAGCTCTCTGCGTGGGACAGTAATCGTCGGCTACACCTTC. As protein: CASSSLRGTVIVGYTF. This rearrangement joins TRBV5-5 to TRBJ1-2, with 7 bases identical to TRBD1. Per germline, CDR1 SGHKS and CDR2 YYEKEE (reference sequence). Trimming removed 3 bases from V and 8 bases from J; junction bases left unmatched: 16. This CDR3 is built from 16 residues.

This clone is medium-sized within its sample. The V gene is TRBV3-1, the J gene TRBJ2-3, with 8 bases fitting TRBD1. The CDR3 extends over 12 amino acids. The V gene's germline CDR1 is LGHDT and CDR2 YNNKEL (reference sequence). Trimming cost V 6 bases and J 11 bases; bases outside gene matches: 7. The CDR3 DNA reads TGTGCCAGCAGTCTTGCAGGGGGCTTGCAGTATTTT. Its protein product is CASSLAGGLQYF.

This clone qualifies as medium-sized (0.01 to 0.1%). This rearrangement joins TRBV2 to TRBJ2-7; TRBD1 matches at 9 bases. CDR3 length: 14 residues. V lost 6 bases, J lost 6 bases, and 9 bases stayed unmatched. From germline, CDR1 is SNHLY and CDR2 FYNNEI. The CDR3 sequence: CASSGQGRPIEQYF. DNA for the CDR3: TGTGCCAGCAGCGGACAGGGGAGGCCGATCGAGCAGTACTTC. Together with reference TRBV2 and TRBJ2-7, the CDR3 gives the full variable domain: EPEVTQTPSHQVTQMGQEVILRCVPISNHLYFYWYRQILGQKVEFLVSFYNNEISEKSEIFDDQFSVERPDGSNFTLKIRSTKLEDSAMYFCASSGQGRPIEQYFGPGTRLTVT.

This chain joins TRBV28 and TRBJ1-6; D gene ambiguous. Trimming removed 6 bases at V and 3 bases at J, with 12 bases between. Germline assignment: CDR1 MDHEN and CDR2 SYDVKM. The CDR3 totals 15 residues. The CDR3 region has the DNA TGTGCCAGCAGGTTGACGGGTGTCTATAATTCACCCCTCCACTTT. Protein sequence: CASRLTGVYNSPLHF.

The sample holds a few counts of this clone. The chain has TRBV6-2 or TRBV6-3 and TRBJ1-6; weak D call: TRBD1 (6 bases). Germline lookup yields CDR1 MNHEY and CDR2 SVGEGT. V lost 6 bases to trimming and J lost 0 bases, with 15 bases between them. The CDR3 sequence is 17 residues long. In nucleotides, the CDR3 is TGTGCCAGCAGCCCCCGACAGGAGACCTCCTATAATTCACCCCTCCACTTT. Its translation is CASSPRQETSYNSPLHF.

The rearrangement joins TRBV27 to TRBJ1-6; D is possibly TRBD1 (5 bases). Germline V gives CDR1 MNHEY, CDR2 SMNVEV (reference sequence). The CDR3 is made up of 14 amino acids. Trimming shortened V by 5 bases and J by 7 bases, and 12 bases separated the two germline ends. DNA for the CDR3: TGTGCCAGCAGTCCGACAGTCAGGAATTCACCCCTCCACTTT. Encoded protein: CASSPTVRNSPLHF.

This chain uses TRBV27 with TRBJ2-7, with 14 bases fitting TRBD2. The V gene's germline CDR1 is MNHEY and CDR2 SMNVEV (reference sequence). The CDR3 extends over 16 amino acids. The J segment lost 5 bases and the V segment lost 4 bases, leaving 7 bases of the junction unmatched. The CDR3 DNA sequence: TGTGCCAGCAGTTCACGGGGACTAGCGGGAGTGGACGAGCAGTACTTC. Protein sequence: CASSSRGLAGVDEQYF.

To note about this clone: A much larger clone differs by one base, so this may be a read error. Distinct nucleotide sequences in the sample also encode this CDR3. This chain links TRBV7-9 with TRBJ2-4, with 13 bases aligning to TRBD2. The V gene's germline CDR1 is SEHNR and CDR2 FQNEAQ (reference sequence). The CDR3 extends over 17 amino acids. V was pared by 5 bases and J by 4 bases, with 8 bases of the junction left unmatched. The CDR3 sequence: CASSPRRLAGGKNIQYF. CDR3 DNA sequence: TGTGCCAGCAGCCCGCGCCGACTAGCGGGGGGTAAAAACATTCAGTACTTC.

V and J are TRBV6-5 and TRBJ2-7, with D perhaps TRBD1 or TRBD2 (7 bases each). V was cut by 0 bases and J by 1 base, with 13 bases left in between. CDR1 is MNHEY and CDR2 is SVGAGI in the germline V gene. This CDR3 has 16 amino acids. The CDR3 reads CASSYSGRGGSYEQYF. The CDR3 bases are TGTGCCAGCAGTTACTCAGGCAGGGGGGGGTCCTACGAGCAGTACTTC.

In this sample, this clone is medium-sized. The chain uses TRBV12-3 or TRBV12-4 and TRBJ1-6, with 7 bases fitting TRBD1. V was clipped by 7 bases and J by 0 bases; unmatched bases: 6. CDR3 length equals 16 residues. CDR3 bases: TGTGCCAGCACCACGACAGGGAGCTCCTATAATTCACCCCTCCACTTT. It encodes CASTTTGSSYNSPLHF.

V is TRBV6-1 and J is TRBJ2-1; TRBD2 agrees at 7 bases. The V and J ends lost 4 bases and 5 bases, in that order; junction bases with no gene match: 8. CDR1 and CDR2 (germline): MNHNS, SASEGT. The CDR3 runs 15 residues. The CDR3, as DNA: TGTGCCAGCAGTGTAACAGGACTAGAAAACAATGAGCAGTTCTTC. As protein: CASSVTGLENNEQFF.